One sample yielded the 21 T cell receptor beta chains listed below, sequenced in a study of cytomegalovirus exposure and HLA in healthy donors. TCRdb keeps only in-frame clones here, not all; method: immunoSEQ multiplex PCR. The sample gives some 250,000 clones, 90% of which show up once; approximately 3.1% is in the top ten. Material for sequencing was PBMCs. All receptors derive from a woman aged 25 to 39 in good health and CMV-seronegative.

The V call is TRBV5-8, the J call TRBJ2-2; 8 bases are shared with TRBD1. CDR1 is SGHTS and CDR2 is YDEGEE in the germline V gene. The V and J ends lost 4 bases and 8 bases, in that order; junction bases with no gene match: 13. The CDR3 totals 16 residues. The CDR3 DNA reads as TGTGCCAGCAGCAGAGGACAGGGAAGGGTGTTGGGGGAGCTGTTTTTT. Residues: CASSRGQGRVLGELFF.

The chain couples TRBV19 to TRBJ2-7; the match to TRBD1 covers 7 bases. V shed 8 bases, J shed 3 bases, and the junction held 7 bases outside the gene matches. From germline, CDR1 is LNHDA and CDR2 SQIVND (reference sequence). This CDR3 comprises 13 residues. CDR3: CASRSGTDYEQYF. For the CDR3, the DNA is TGTGCCAGTCGCTCCGGGACAGACTACGAGCAGTACTTC.

The genes are TRBV9 and TRBJ2-3; D possibly corresponds to TRBD1 (5 bases). The germline V gene encodes CDR1 SGDLS and CDR2 YYNGEE. This CDR3 has 15 amino acids. V lost 1 base to trimming and J lost 1 base, with 10 bases between them. Written as DNA, the CDR3 is TGTGCCAGCAGCGTACTTCAGGGTGGCACAGATACGCAGTATTTT. Encoded protein: CASSVLQGGTDTQYF.

V and J are TRBV7-9 and TRBJ2-1; D might be TRBD1 (6 bases). The ends were cut back, 2 bases at V and 3 bases at J, with 11 bases in the middle. Germline V gene data show CDR1 as SEHNR and CDR2 as FQNEAQ (reference sequence). This CDR3 has 15 amino acids. The CDR3 DNA reads as TGTGCCAGCAGCTTAAGGACAGCCTACTACAATGAGCAGTTCTTC. Amino acids: CASSLRTAYYNEQFF.

The V gene is TRBV4-3, the J gene TRBJ2-7; the match to TRBD2 covers 9 bases. The CDR3 length is 16 residues. In germline, CDR1 is LGHNA, CDR2 YSLEER. After removal of 4 bases from V and 2 bases from J, the junction contained 9 bases not matched to a gene. The CDR3 DNA reads TGCGCCAGCAGCCGAGACCCCGGGACTAGCCCCTACGAGCAGTACTTC. Its translation: CASSRDPGTSPYEQYF.

The gene calls are TRBV11-2 and TRBJ2-4; possibly TRBD1 for D (5 bases). The CDR3 spans 15 residues. V lost 2 bases, J lost 8 bases, and 16 bases lay in between. Germline values: CDR1 SGHAT, CDR2 FQNNGV. The DNA for the CDR3 is TGTGCCAGCAGCTTAAAGTATGGCAGGGATGACATTCAGTACTTC. Translation gives CASSLKYGRDDIQYF.

Turning to this clone: At the DNA level, this CDR3 is encoded by other sequences in the same sample as well. The chain combines TRBV7-8 with TRBJ2-7; D remains ambiguous. The V end was cut by 4 bases, the J end by 2 bases, with 3 bases between. In germline, CDR1 is SGHVS, CDR2 FQNEAQ. The CDR3 is made up of 11 amino acids. The CDR3 sequence is CASSSAYEQYF. The CDR3, as DNA: TGTGCCAGCAGCTCAGCCTACGAGCAGTACTTC.

J is TRBJ2-3 and V is TRBV5-4; either TRBD1 or TRBD2 may fit D (5 bases each). Germline CDR1 is SGHNT and CDR2 is YYREEE (reference sequence). The V and J ends lost 4 bases and 2 bases respectively, with 11 bases between them. The CDR3 contains 14 residues. The CDR3 protein is CASSKGTDTDTQYF. Here the CDR3 DNA reads TGTGCCAGCAGCAAGGGGACGGACACAGATACGCAGTATTTT.

The V and J genes are TRBV5-8 and TRBJ2-1; TRBD1 agrees at 7 bases. J lost 7 bases, V lost 4 bases, and 5 bases had no gene match. The CDR3 runs 13 residues. Germline loops: CDR1 SGHTS, CDR2 YDEGEE. The CDR3 DNA reads as TGTGCCAGCAGCGATAGGGGGCGGAATGAGCAGTTCTTC. The encoded protein is CASSDRGRNEQFF.

J is TRBJ2-7 and V is TRBV6-1, with TRBD1 matching over 7 bases. The CDR3 sequence is 12 residues long. Germline values: CDR1 MNHNS, CDR2 SASEGT. V trimming: 2 bases; J trimming: 12 bases; junction bases outside the gene matches: 7. The DNA of the CDR3 is TGTGCCAGCAGTGAATTGACAGGGAGTCGGTACTTC. This translates into CASSELTGSRYF.

The chain joins TRBV7-8 to TRBJ1-5; no clear D. Germline values: CDR1 SGHVS, CDR2 FQNEAQ. The CDR3 runs 14 residues. The V end was cut by 5 bases, the J end by 3 bases, with 11 bases between. DNA for the CDR3: TGTGCCAGCAGCCTCGAGTACAACAATCAGCCCCAGCATTTT. This sequence encodes CASSLEYNNQPQHF.

V gene TRBV19 combines with J gene TRBJ2-3; D is unclear. The CDR3 has 15 residues. Germline lookup yields CDR1 LNHDA and CDR2 SQIVND (reference sequence). Trimming shortened V by 1 base and J by 0 bases, and 8 bases separated the two germline ends. The CDR3 reads CASSIGSDSTDTQYF. The CDR3 DNA follows: TGTGCCAGTAGTATAGGGAGCGATAGCACAGATACGCAGTATTTT.

J is TRBJ1-5 and V is TRBV7-2; D is ambiguous. Per germline, CDR1 SGHTA and CDR2 FQGNSA. The V end was cut by 2 bases, the J end by 3 bases, with 11 bases between. The CDR3 is 15 amino acids. The DNA of the CDR3 is TGTGCCAGCAGCTTACGCGGCGGAAACAATCAGCCCCAGCATTTT. Its protein product is CASSLRGGNNQPQHF.

V and J are TRBV28 and TRBJ1-1; weak D call: TRBD1 (6 bases). Germline V gene lookup returns CDR1 MDHEN and CDR2 SYDVKM. The V end lost 7 bases, the J end lost 5 bases, and 23 bases lay between the germline ends. This CDR3 has 16 residues. CDR3 loop: CASMGAVLTLGTEAFF. In DNA, the CDR3 is TGTGCCAGCATGGGGGCCGTCCTAACACTTGGTACTGAAGCTTTCTTT.

The genes are TRBV6-5 and TRBJ2-7; the D call may be TRBD1 or TRBD2 (5 bases each). The germline gives CDR1 MNHEY, CDR2 SVGAGI. The CDR3 is 14 residues long. V was pared by 6 bases and J by 0 bases, with 12 bases between. CDR3: CASSGTRSSYEQYF. The CDR3, as DNA: TGTGCCAGCAGCGGGACGAGGAGCTCCTACGAGCAGTACTTC.

This clone was seen just once. The chain employs TRBV5-4 and TRBJ2-7; TRBD2 matches at 10 bases. Germline assignment: CDR1 SGHNT and CDR2 YYREEE (reference sequence). The CDR3 consists of 16 residues. Trimming at V came to 1 base and at J to 1 base, leaving 5 bases not matched to a gene. The CDR3 loop is CASSLLGLASSYEQYF. CDR3 nucleotide sequence: TGTGCCAGCAGCTTGTTGGGACTAGCGTCTTCCTACGAGCAGTACTTC.

The rearrangement joins TRBV28 to TRBJ2-7; maybe TRBD1 (5 bases). The CDR3 is 14 residues long. Looked up from germline, CDR1 is MDHEN and CDR2 is SYDVKM. Trimming stripped 6 bases from V and 0 bases from J, with 12 bases between. The CDR3 DNA reads as TGTGCCAGCAGCATGACAGCCTTCTCCTACGAGCAGTACTTC. This gives the protein CASSMTAFSYEQYF. Looking up the rest from reference TRBV28 and TRBJ2-7 gives the full variable domain: DVKVTQSSRYLVKRTGEKVFLECVQDMDHENMFWYRQDPGLGLRLIYFSYDVKMKEKGDIPEGYSVSREKKERFSLILESASTNQTSMYLCASSMTAFSYEQYFGPGTRLTVT.

The chain combines TRBV7-9 with TRBJ2-3; D is tentatively TRBD1 or TRBD2 (5 bases each). The CDR3 runs 14 residues. The germline gives CDR1 SEHNR, CDR2 FQNEAQ (reference sequence). Trimming took off 1 base at V and 6 bases at J, with 11 bases between the two ends. The CDR3 sequence is CASSLGVGGDTQYF. In DNA, the CDR3 is TGTGCCAGCAGCTTAGGAGTTGGGGGTGATACGCAGTATTTT.

The CDR3 nucleotides read TGTGCCAGCAGAAAAGAAACCGGGCCCAACTATGGCTACACCTTC. This gives the protein CASRKETGPNYGYTF. This sequence joins TRBV6-4 and TRBJ1-2; D is unresolved. Germline V gives CDR1 MRHNA, CDR2 SNTAGT. This CDR3 region has 15 residues. Trimming took off 6 bases at V and 2 bases at J, with 16 bases between the two ends.

The chain employs TRBV11-3 and TRBJ2-5; the D call may be TRBD1 or TRBD2 (5 bases each). CDR1 and CDR2 from the germline V gene are SGHNT and YENEEA. Between the trimmed V and J ends, which lost 8 bases and 5 bases, there was a span of 21 bases. CDR3 size: 15 residues. CDR3 region: CASLPGPRTWETQYF. For the CDR3, the DNA is TGTGCCAGCTTACCGGGACCCCGTACGTGGGAGACCCAGTACTTC.

The table lists this clone with a few counts. The same CDR3 is also encoded by other DNA sequences in this sample. This chain uses TRBV9 with TRBJ2-2; no firm D call. The CDR3 contains 14 residues. The ends were cut back, 0 bases at V and 4 bases at J, with 7 bases in the middle. Germline values: CDR1 SGDLS, CDR2 YYNGEE. The CDR3 DNA sequence: TGTGCCAGCAGCGTAGGCGGAAGCACCGGGGAGCTGTTTTTT. Amino acids: CASSVGGSTGELFF.